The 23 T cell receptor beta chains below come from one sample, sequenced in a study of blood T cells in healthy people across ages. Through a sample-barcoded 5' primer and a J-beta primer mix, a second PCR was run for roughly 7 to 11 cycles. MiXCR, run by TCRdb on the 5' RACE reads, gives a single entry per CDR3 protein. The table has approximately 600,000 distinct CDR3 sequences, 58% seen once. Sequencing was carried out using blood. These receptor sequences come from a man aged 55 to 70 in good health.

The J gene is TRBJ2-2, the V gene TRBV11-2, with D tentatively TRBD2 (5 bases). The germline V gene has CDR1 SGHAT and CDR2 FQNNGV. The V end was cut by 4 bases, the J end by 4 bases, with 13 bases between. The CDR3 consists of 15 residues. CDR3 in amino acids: CASSYIRESTGELFF. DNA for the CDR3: TGTGCCAGCAGCTACATCCGGGAATCCACCGGGGAGCTGTTTTTT.

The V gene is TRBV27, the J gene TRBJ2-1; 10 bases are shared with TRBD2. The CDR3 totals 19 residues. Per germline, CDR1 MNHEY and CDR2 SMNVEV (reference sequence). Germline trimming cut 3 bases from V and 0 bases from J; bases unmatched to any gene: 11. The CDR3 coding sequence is TGTGCCAGCAGTTTGAGGGACGGATTAGCGGGGGGCTCCTACAATGAGCAGTTCTTC. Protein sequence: CASSLRDGLAGGSYNEQFF.

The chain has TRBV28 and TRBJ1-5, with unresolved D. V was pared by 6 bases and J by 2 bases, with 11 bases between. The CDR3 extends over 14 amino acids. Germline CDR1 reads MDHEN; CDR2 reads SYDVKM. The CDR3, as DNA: TGTGCCAGCAGCACCGGATATGGCAATCAGCCCCAGCATTTT. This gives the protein CASSTGYGNQPQHF. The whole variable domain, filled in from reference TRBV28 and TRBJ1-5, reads DVKVTQSSRYLVKRTGEKVFLECVQDMDHENMFWYRQDPGLGLRLIYFSYDVKMKEKGDIPEGYSVSREKKERFSLILESASTNQTSMYLCASSTGYGNQPQHFGDGTRLSIL.

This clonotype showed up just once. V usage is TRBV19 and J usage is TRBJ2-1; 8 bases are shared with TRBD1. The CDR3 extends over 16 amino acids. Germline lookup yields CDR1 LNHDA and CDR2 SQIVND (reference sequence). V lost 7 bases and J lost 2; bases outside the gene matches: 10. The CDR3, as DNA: TGTGCCAGTACTTCCGCAGGGGGCGGAACCTACAATGAGCAGTTCTTC. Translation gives CASTSAGGGTYNEQFF.

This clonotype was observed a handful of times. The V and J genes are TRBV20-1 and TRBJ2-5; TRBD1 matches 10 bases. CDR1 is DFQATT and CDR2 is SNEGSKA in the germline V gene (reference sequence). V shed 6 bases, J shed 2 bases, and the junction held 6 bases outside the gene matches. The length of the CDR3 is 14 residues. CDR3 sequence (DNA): TGCAGTGCCCCGGGACAGGGGACTCAAGAGACCCAGTACTTC. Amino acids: CSAPGQGTQETQYF.

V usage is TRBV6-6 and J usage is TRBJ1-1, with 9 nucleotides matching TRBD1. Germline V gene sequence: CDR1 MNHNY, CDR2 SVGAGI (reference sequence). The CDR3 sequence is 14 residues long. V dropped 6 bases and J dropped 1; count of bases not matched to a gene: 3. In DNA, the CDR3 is TGTGCCAGCAGAGCGGGACAGGGGAACACTGAAGCTTTCTTT. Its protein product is CASRAGQGNTEAFF.

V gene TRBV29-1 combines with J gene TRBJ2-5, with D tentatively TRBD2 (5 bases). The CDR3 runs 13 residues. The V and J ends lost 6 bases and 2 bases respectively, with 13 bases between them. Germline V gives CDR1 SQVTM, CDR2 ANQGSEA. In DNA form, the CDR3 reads TGCAGCGTGGGAGTGGGTTTACAAGAGACCCAGTACTTC. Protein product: CSVGVGLQETQYF.

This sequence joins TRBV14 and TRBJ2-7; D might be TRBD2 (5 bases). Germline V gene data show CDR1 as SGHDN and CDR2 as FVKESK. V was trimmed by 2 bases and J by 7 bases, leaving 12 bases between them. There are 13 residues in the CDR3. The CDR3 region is CASSQMMGSEQYF. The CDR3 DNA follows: TGTGCCAGCAGCCAAATGATGGGGAGTGAGCAGTACTTC.

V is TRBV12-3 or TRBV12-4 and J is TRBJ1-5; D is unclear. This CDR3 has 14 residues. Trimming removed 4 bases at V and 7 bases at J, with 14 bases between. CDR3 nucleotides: TGTGCCAGCAGTTCCCGGCCAGGCGGACAGCCCCAGCATTTT. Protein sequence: CASSSRPGGQPQHF.

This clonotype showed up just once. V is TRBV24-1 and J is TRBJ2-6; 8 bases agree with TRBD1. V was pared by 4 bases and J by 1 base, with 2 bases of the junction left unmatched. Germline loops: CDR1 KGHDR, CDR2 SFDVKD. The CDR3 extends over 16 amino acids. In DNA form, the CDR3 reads TGTGCCACCAGTGACTGGACAGGGTCTGGGGCCAACGTCCTGACTTTC. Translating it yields CATSDWTGSGANVLTF.

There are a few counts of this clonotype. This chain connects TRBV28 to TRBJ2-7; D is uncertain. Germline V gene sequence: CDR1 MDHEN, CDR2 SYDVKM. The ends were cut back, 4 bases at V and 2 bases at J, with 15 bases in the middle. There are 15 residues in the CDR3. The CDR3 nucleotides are TGTGCCAGCAGTTCTCCCACCCCTGGGGCCTACGAGCAGTACTTC. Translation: CASSSPTPGAYEQYF.

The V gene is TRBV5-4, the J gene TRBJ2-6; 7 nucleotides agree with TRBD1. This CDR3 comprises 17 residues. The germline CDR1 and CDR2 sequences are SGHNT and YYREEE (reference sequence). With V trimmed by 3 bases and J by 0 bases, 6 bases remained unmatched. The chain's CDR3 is CASSSPQGSSGANVLTF. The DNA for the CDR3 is TGTGCCAGCAGCTCCCCACAGGGGAGCTCTGGGGCCAACGTCCTGACTTTC.

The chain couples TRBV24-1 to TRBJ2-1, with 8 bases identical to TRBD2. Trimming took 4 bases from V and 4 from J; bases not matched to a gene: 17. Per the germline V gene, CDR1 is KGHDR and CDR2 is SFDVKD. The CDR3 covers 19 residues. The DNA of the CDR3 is TGTGCCACCAGTGACTGGACTAGCCGGAAAACCTCGGGGTACAATGAGCAGTTCTTC. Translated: CATSDWTSRKTSGYNEQFF.

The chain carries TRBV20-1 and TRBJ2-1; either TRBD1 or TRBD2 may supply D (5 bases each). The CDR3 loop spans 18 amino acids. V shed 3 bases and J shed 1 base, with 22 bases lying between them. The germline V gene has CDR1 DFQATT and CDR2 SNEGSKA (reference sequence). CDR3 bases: TGCAGTGCTAGTTCCGGTAACTGGGGACGGAAATCCTACAATGAGCAGTTCTTC. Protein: CSASSGNWGRKSYNEQFF.

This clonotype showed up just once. This CDR3 reads CSASPDLQRGYTF. The CDR3 nucleotides read TGCAGTGCGAGCCCGGACCTCCAAAGGGGCTACACCTTC. The chain couples TRBV20-1 to TRBJ1-2; D is undetermined. The CDR3 extends over 13 amino acids. Germline V gene sequence: CDR1 DFQATT, CDR2 SNEGSKA (reference sequence). The V gene lost 6 bases and the J gene lost 8 bases, with 19 bases spanning the gap.

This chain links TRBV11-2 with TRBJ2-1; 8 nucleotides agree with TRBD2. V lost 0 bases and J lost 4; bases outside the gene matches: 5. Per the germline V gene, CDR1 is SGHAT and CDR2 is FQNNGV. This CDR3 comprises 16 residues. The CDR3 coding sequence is TGTGCCAGCAGCTTAGAGGGCGGGGGGATTTACAATGAGCAGTTCTTC. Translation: CASSLEGGGIYNEQFF.

The CDR3 region has the DNA TGCAGTGCTGTGGAGATGGACGGAACGGCAGATACGCAGTATTTT. Amino acids: CSAVEMDGTADTQYF. This chain connects TRBV20-1 to TRBJ2-3; D remains ambiguous. Between the trimmed V and J ends, which lost 5 bases and 4 bases, there was a span of 19 bases. Germline V CDR1 and CDR2: DFQATT, SNEGSKA (reference sequence). The CDR3 is made up of 15 amino acids.

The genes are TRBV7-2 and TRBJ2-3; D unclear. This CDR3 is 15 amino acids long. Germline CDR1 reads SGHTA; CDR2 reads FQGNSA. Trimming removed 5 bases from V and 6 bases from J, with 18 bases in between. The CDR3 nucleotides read TGTGCCAGCAGCCCGCTTAGTTTGAGAACTGATACGCAGTATTTT. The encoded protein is CASSPLSLRTDTQYF.

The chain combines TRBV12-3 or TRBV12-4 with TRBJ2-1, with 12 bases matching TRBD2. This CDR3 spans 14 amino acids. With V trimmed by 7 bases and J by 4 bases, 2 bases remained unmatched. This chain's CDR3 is CASKTSGGYNEQFF. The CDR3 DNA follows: TGTGCCAGCAAGACTAGCGGGGGATACAATGAGCAGTTCTTC.

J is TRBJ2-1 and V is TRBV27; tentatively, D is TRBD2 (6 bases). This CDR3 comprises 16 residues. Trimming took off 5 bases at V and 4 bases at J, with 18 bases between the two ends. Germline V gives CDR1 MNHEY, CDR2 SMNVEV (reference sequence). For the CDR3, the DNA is TGTGCCAGCAGTCAAAACGGACTAACAACATACAATGAGCAGTTCTTC. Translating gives CASSQNGLTTYNEQFF.

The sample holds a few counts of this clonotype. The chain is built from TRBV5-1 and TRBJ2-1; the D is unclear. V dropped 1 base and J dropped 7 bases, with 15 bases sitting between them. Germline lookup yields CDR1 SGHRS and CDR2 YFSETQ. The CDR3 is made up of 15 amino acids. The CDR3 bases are TGCGCCAGCAGCTTGTCCACGGCGCGGCTTAATGAGCAGTTCTTC. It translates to CASSLSTARLNEQFF.

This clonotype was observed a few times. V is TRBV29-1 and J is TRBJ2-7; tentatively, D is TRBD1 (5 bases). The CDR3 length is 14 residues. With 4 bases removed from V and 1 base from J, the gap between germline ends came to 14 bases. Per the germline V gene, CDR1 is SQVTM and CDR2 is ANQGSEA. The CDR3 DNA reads TGCAGCGTTGCCGTACAGGACCTATCCTACGAGCAGTACTTC. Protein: CSVAVQDLSYEQYF.

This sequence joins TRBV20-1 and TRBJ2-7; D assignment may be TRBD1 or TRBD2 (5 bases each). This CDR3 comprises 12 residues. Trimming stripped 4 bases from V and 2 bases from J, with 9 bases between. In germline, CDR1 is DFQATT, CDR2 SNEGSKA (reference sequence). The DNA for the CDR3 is TGCAGTGCTACCGGGACGGCCTACGAGCAGTACTTC. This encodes CSATGTAYEQYF.